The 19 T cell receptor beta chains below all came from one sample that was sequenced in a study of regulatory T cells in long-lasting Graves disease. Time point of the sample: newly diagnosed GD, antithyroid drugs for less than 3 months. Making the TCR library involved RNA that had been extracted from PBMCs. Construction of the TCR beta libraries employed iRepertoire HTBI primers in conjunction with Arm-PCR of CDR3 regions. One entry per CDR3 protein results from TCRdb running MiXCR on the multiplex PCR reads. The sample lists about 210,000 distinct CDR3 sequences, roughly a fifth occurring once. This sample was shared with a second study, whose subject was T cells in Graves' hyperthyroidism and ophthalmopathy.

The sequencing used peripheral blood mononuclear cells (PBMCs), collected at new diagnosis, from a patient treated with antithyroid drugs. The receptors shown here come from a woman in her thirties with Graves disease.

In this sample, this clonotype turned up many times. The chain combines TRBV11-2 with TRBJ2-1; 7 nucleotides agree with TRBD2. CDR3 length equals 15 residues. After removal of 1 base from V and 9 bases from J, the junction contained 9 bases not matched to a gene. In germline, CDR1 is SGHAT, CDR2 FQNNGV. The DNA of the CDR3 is TGTGCCAGCAGCTTAGCCCGGACTAGTGGGGGTGAGCAGTTCTTC. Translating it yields CASSLARTSGGEQFF.

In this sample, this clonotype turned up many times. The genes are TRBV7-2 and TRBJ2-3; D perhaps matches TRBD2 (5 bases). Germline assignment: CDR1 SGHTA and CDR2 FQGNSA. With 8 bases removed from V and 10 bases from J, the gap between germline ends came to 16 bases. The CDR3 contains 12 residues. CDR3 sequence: CASGPHPGAQYF. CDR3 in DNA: TGTGCCAGCGGGCCCCACCCCGGGGCGCAGTATTTT.

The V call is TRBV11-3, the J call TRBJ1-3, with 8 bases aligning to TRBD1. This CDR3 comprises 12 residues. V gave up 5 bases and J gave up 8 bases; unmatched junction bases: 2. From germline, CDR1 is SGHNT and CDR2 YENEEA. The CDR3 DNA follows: TGTGCCAGCAGCCCAGGGGGCCACACCATATATTTT. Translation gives CASSPGGHTIYF. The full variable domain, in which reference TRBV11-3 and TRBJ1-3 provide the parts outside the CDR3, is EAGVVQSPRYKIIEKKQPVAFWCNPISGHNTLYWYLQNLGQGPELLIRYENEEAVDDSQLPKDRFSAERLKGVDSTLKIQPAELGDSAVYLCASSPGGHTIYFGEGSWLTVV.

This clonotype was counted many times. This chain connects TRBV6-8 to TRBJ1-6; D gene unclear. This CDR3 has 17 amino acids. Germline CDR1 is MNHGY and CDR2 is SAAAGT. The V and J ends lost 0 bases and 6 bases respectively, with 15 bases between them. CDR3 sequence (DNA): TGTGCCAGCAGTTACTCAATCCCCCTGGAACTTAATTCACCCCTCCACTTT. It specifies CASSYSIPLELNSPLHF.

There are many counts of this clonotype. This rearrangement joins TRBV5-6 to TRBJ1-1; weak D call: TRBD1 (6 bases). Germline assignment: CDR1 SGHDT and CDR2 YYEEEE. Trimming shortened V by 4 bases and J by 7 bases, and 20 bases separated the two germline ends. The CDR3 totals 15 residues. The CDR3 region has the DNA TGTGCCAGCAGCCCGGTGGGGGGGGGGGCAAGTGAAGCTTTCTTT. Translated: CASSPVGGGASEAFF.

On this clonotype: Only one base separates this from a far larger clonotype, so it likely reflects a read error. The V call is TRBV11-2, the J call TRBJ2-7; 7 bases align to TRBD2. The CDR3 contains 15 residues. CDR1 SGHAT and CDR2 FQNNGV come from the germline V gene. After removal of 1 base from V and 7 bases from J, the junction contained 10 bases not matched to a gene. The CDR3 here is CASSLGTRTYNEQYF. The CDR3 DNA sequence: TGTGCCAGCAGCTTAGGGACTAGAACCTACAATGAGCAGTACTTC.

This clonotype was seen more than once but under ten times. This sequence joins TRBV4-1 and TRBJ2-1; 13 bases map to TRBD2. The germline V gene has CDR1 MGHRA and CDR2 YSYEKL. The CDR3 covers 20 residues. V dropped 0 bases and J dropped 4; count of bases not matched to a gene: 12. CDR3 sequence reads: CASSQDPGLAGPLNYNEQFF. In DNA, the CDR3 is TGCGCCAGCAGCCAAGACCCGGGACTAGCGGGACCACTGAATTACAATGAGCAGTTCTTC.

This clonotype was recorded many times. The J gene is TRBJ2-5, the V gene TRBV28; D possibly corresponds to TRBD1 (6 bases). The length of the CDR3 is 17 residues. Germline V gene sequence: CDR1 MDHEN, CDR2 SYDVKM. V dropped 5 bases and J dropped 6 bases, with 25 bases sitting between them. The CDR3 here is CASSPPTRQVGGQTQYF. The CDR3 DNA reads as TGTGCCAGCAGTCCTCCGACTCGACAGGTTGGTGGGCAGACCCAGTACTTC. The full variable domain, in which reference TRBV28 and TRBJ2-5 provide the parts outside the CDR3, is DVKVTQSSRYLVKRTGEKVFLECVQDMDHENMFWYRQDPGLGLRLIYFSYDVKMKEKGDIPEGYSVSREKKERFSLILESASTNQTSMYLCASSPPTRQVGGQTQYFGPGTRLLVL.

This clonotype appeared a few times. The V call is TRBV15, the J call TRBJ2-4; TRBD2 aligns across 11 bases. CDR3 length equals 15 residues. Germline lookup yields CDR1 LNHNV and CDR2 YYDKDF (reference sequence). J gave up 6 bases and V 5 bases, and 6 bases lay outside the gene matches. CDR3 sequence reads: CATSLLTSGGNIQYF. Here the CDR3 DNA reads TGTGCCACCAGCCTTCTAACTAGCGGGGGAAACATTCAGTACTTC.

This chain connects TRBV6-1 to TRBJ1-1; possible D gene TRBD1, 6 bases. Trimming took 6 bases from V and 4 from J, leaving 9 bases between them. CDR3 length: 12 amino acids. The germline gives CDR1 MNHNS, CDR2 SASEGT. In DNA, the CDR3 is TGTGCCAGCAGGGGGGCGAGCACTGAAGCTTTCTTT. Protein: CASRGASTEAFF.

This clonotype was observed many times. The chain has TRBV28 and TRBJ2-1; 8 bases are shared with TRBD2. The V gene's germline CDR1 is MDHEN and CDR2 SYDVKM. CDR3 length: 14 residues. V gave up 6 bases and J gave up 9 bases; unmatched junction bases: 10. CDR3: CASSLAGGAAEQFF. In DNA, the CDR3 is TGTGCCAGCAGCTTGGCCGGGGGGGCTGCTGAGCAGTTCTTC. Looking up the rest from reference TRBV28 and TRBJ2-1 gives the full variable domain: DVKVTQSSRYLVKRTGEKVFLECVQDMDHENMFWYRQDPGLGLRLIYFSYDVKMKEKGDIPEGYSVSREKKERFSLILESASTNQTSMYLCASSLAGGAAEQFFGPGTRLTVL.

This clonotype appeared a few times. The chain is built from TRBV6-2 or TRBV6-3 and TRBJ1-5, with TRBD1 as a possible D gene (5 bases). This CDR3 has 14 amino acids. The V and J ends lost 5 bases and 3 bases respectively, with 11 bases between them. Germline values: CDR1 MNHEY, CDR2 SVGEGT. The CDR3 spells CASSRGGPNQPQHF. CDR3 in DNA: TGTGCCAGCAGTCGGGGGGGACCCAATCAGCCCCAGCATTTT.

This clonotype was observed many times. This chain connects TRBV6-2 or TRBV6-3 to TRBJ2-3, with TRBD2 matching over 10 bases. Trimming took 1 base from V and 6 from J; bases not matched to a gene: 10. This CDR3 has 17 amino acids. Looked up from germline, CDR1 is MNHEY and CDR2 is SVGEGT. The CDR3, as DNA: TGTGCCAGCAGTTACTGGACTAGCGGCTATTTACGGGATACGCAGTATTTT. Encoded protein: CASSYWTSGYLRDTQYF.

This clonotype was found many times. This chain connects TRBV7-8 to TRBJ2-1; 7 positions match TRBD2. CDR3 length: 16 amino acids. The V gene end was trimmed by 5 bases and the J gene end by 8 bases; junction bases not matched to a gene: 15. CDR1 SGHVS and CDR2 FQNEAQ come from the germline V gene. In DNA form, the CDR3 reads TGTGCCAGCAGCCTGACGGGCCTCGGGGGGTCCGATGAGCAGTTCTTC. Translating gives CASSLTGLGGSDEQFF.

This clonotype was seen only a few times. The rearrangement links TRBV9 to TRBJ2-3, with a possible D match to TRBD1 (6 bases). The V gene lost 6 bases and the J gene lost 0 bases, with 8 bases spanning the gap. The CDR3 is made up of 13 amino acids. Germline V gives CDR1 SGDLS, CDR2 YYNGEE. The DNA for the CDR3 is TGTGCCAGCAACGACAGGAGCACAGATACGCAGTATTTT. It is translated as CASNDRSTDTQYF.

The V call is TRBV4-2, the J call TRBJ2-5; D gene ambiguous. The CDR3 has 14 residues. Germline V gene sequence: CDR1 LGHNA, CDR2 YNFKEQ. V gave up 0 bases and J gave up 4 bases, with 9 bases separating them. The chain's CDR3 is CASSQDRVPETQYF. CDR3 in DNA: TGTGCCAGCAGCCAAGATAGGGTCCCAGAGACCCAGTACTTC.

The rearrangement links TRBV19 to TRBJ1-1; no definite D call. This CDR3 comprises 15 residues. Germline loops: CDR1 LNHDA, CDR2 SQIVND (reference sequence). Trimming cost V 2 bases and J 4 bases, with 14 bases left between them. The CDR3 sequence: CASSIPLPIGTEAFF. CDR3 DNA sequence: TGTGCCAGTAGTATACCCCTTCCAATTGGCACTGAAGCTTTCTTT.

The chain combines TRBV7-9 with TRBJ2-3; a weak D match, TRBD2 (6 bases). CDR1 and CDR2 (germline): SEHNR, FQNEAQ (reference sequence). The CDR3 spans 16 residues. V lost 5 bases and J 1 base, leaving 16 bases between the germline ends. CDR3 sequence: CASSLGQGGGTDTQYF. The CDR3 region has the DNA TGTGCCAGCAGCCTGGGTCAGGGAGGTGGCACAGATACGCAGTATTTT.

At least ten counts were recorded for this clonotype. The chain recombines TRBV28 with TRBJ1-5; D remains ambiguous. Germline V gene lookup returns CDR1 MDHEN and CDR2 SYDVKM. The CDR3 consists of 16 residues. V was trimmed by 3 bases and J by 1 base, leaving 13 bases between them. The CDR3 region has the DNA TGTGCCAGCAGTTTTCCCCCCGGTGGGAGCAATCAGCCCCAGCATTTT. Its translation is CASSFPPGGSNQPQHF.